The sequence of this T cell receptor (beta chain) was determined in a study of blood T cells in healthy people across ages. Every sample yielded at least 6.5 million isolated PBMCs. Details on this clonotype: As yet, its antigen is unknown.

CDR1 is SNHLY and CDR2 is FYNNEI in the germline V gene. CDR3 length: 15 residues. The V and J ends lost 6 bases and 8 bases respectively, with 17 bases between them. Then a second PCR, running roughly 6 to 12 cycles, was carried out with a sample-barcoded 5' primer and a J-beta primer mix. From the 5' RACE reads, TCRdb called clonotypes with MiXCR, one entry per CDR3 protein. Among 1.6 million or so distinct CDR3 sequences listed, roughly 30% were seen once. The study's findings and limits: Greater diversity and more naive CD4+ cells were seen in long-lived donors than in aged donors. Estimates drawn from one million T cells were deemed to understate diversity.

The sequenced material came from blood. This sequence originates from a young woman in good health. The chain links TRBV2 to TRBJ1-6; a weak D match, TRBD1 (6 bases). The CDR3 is CASRFSGTSDSPLHF. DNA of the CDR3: TGTGCCAGCAGGTTCTCGGGGACATCGGATTCACCCCTCCACTTT.